This T cell receptor beta chain comes out of a study of blood T cell repertoires in COVID-19 (dated by TCRdb to 2018 to 2020). Background for the entire study: Samples from collaborators originated in the United States, Italy and Spain and spanned both the acute and convalescent phases of COVID-19. The prospective study material was composed of cDNA or gDNA derived from T cells, B-cell-depleted T cells, or PBMCs. The dataset comprised deeply sampled blood TCRbeta repertoires from subjects exposed to, actively infected with, or recovered from COVID-19. The repertoires were released in a freely available public database meant as a resource for research on the immune response to SARS-CoV-2. Samples were obtained from the ongoing ImmuneRACE study (first 160 participants) and from 1,254 subjects provided by 6 global collaborators. The sample metadata nearly always contained a de-identified subject ID, COVID-19 status, age in years and sex. Where available, HLA class I and class II types were taken from metadata supplied by the sample provider and were not determined by assay-based typing. Study-wide findings and limitations: How much clinical and demographic metadata was included differed by source and by participant, and the metadata was provided uncurated.

TCRbeta CDR3 regions were amplified from genomic DNA by means of the immunoSEQ Assay, a bias-controlled multiplex PCR. The authors' pipeline ran thus. Nucleated cell counts per sample were estimated from amplification of reference gene primers within the assay. To quantify the absolute abundance of each unique TCRbeta CDR3 rearrangement, sequence reads were collapsed and filtered. For each sample, productive Simpson clonality was calculated as the square root of Simpson's diversity index across productive rearrangements. Held by TCRdb, this immuneACCESS table contains in-frame sequences only and omits some clones. Under half of the omission traces to an unresolved V gene where checked; the cause of the rest is unknown. The V and J calls and clone size are taken from that table; D and trimming were inferred from the DNA. The sample table contains approximately 52,000 clones; only one count was recorded for approximately 89% of them. Of the sample, more than 3% is held by the ten largest clones.

On this clone itself: Which antigen it targets is not known. Per-base quality was not reported, and no clone a single base away is much larger than it.

Whole blood was collected in K2EDTA tubes by collaborating institutions according to the institutions' own protocols. For TCRbeta analysis, collaborator samples were shipped as frozen whole blood, as isolated PBMCs, or as DNA extracted from either sample type. The sequence was collected from a man aged 50-60 years with acute or convalescent COVID-19. Sequencing input: peripheral blood.

CDR3 loop: CASRSTDAGNTIYF. The sequenced DNA: TGTGCCAGCAGGAGCACAGACGCTGGAAACACCATATATTTT. Recombination linked TRBV3-1 (or the pseudogene TRBV3-2) to TRBJ1-3; the D gene remains uncertain. The CDR3 contains 14 residues, cysteine and phenylalanine counted. Only the CDR3 DNA is retained, 42 bases long and in frame from the first base. In the germline V gene (reference sequence), CDR1 corresponds to LGHDT and CDR2 to YNNKEL. V is pared back by 6 bases and J by 2 bases, with 11 bases lying between the germline termini.